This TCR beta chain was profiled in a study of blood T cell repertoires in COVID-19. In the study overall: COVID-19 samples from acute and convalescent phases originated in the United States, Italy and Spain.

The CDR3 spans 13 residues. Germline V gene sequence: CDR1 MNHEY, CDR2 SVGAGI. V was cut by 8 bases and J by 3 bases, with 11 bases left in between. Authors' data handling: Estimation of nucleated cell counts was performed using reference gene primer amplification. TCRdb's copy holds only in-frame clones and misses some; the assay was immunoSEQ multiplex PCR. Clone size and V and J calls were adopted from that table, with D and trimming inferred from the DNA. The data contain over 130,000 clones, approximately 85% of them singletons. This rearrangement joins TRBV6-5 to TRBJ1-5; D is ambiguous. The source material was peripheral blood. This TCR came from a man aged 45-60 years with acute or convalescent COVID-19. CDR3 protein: CASGRRSNQPQHF. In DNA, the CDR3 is TGTGCCAGCGGCCGGAGGTCCAATCAGCCCCAGCATTTT.